The 8 T cell receptor beta chains listed next were all sequenced from one sample in a study of T-cell memory formation after mild COVID-19. TCRdb reprocessed the 5' RACE reads via MiXCR and lists one record per CDR3 protein. This table has 130,000 to 150,000 distinct CDR3 sequences, about a fifth appearing once. The sample consisted of PBMCs or a T cell subset sorted from them (not recorded which). The receptor set was obtained from an adult woman who had mild COVID-19 (a few samples of this study predate the infection). Cell type and time point are not known.

V usage is TRBV9 and J usage is TRBJ2-7; D remains ambiguous. The V end was cut by 0 bases, the J end by 0 bases, with 4 bases between. This CDR3 region has 13 residues. Germline CDR1 reads SGDLS; CDR2 reads YYNGEE. The CDR3 here is CASSVGPSYEQYF. In nucleotides, the CDR3 is TGTGCCAGCAGCGTAGGTCCCTCCTACGAGCAGTACTTC.

This clonotype was seen a few times. The chain recombines TRBV7-9 with TRBJ1-4; D remains unclear. Germline CDR1 and CDR2: SEHNR and FQNEAQ (reference sequence). CDR3 length: 14 amino acids. V lost 4 bases, J lost 4 bases, and 10 bases lay in between. DNA of the CDR3: TGTGCCAGCAGCTCAACCCACAGTAATGAAAAACTGTTTTTT. This codes for CASSSTHSNEKLFF. The full variable domain, rest sourced from reference TRBV7-9 and TRBJ1-4, is DTGVSQNPRHKITKRGQNVTFRCDPISEHNRLYWYRQTLGQGPEFLTYFQNEAQLEKSRLLSDRFSAERPKGSFSTLEIQRTEQGDSAMYLCASSSTHSNEKLFFGSGTQLSVL.

This clonotype was observed a few times. The chain employs TRBV5-1 and TRBJ2-7, with 10 nucleotides matching TRBD2. CDR3 length: 15 amino acids. Germline values: CDR1 SGHRS, CDR2 YFSETQ. The J segment lost 2 bases and the V segment lost 4 bases, leaving 6 bases of the junction unmatched. The CDR3 DNA reads TGCGCCAGCAGCCTCGGACTAGCGGACCCCTACGAGCAGTACTTC. This gives the protein CASSLGLADPYEQYF.

This clonotype was seen a handful of times. The rearrangement uses TRBV7-8 and TRBJ2-7; a possible D gene is TRBD1 (6 bases). The CDR3 is 16 amino acids. V lost 4 bases and J lost 0, with 16 bases in between. Germline V gene data show CDR1 as SGHVS and CDR2 as FQNEAQ. The CDR3 protein is CASSSLRDILSYEQYF. CDR3 nucleotide sequence: TGTGCCAGCAGCTCCCTCCGGGACATCCTCTCCTACGAGCAGTACTTC.

There are many counts of this clonotype. The chain carries TRBV29-1 and TRBJ2-2; possibly TRBD2 for D (5 bases). Germline V lookup: CDR1 SQVTM, CDR2 ANQGSEA. The CDR3 runs to 15 residues. V was cut by 7 bases and J by 2 bases, with 17 bases left in between. The CDR3 DNA is TGCAGCGGCCTCGGGATAGAAGTCAACACCGGGGAGCTGTTTTTT. Its translation: CSGLGIEVNTGELFF.

The gene calls are TRBV21-1 and TRBJ2-7; the D call TRBD1 from the table was never checked on the DNA. TRBV21-1 represents a pseudogene. This CDR3 region has 14 residues. The CDR3 region is CASSKGSTAREQYF. The CDR3 DNA follows: TGTGCCAGCAGCAAAGGTTCGACAGCCAGAGAGCAGTACTTC.

This clonotype occurred a few times. The chain combines TRBV15 with TRBJ2-3; 10 bases fit TRBD2. This CDR3 region has 17 residues. V trimming: 0 bases; J trimming: 5 bases; junction bases outside the gene matches: 8. Per the germline V gene, CDR1 is LNHNV and CDR2 is YYDKDF (reference sequence). The CDR3 DNA sequence: TGTGCCACCAGCAGAGAGGGGGGGAGACTAGCGGGAGATACGCAGTATTTT. Its protein product is CATSREGGRLAGDTQYF.

This clonotype was detected a few times. The chain is built from TRBV29-1 and TRBJ1-4; D uncertain. V shed 5 bases and J shed 5 bases, with 9 bases lying between them. The CDR3 loop spans 12 amino acids. Per the germline V gene, CDR1 is SQVTM and CDR2 is ANQGSEA. For the CDR3, the DNA is TGCAGCGTTAGGACGTTCAATGAAAAACTGTTTTTT. It encodes CSVRTFNEKLFF.